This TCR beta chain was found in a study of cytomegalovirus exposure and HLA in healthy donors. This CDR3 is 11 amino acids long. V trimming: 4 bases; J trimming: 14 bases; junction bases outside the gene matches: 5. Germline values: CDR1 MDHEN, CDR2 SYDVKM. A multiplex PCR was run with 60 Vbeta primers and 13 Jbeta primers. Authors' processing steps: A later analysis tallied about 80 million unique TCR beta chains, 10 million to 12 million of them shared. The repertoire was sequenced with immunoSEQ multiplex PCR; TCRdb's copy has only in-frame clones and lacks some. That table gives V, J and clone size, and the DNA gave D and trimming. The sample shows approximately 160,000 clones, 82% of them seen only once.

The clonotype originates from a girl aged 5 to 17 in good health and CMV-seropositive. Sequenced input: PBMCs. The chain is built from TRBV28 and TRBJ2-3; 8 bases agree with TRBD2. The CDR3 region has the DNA TGTGCCAGCAGTTCCGGACTAGCATTGTATTTT. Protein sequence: CASSSGLALYF.